The clone carrying this TCR beta chain showed up just a few times. The CDR3 has 18 amino acids. The ends were cut back, 3 bases at V and 2 bases at J, with 20 bases in the middle. This specimen belongs to a study of CD8+CD57+ T cells in acquired aplastic anemia. CDR3 and TCR beta VDJ profiling relied on a genomic DNA template. TCRdb reanalysed the reads using MiXCR and keeps one entry per CDR3 protein. The sample consists of 200,000 to 250,000 distinct CDR3 sequences, 34% of them appearing once. Sample: sorted CD4+, CD8+, or CD8+CD57+ T cells (not recorded which) from PBMCs. This clonotype was obtained from a human donor in good health, serving as a control. The chain uses TRBV12-3 or TRBV12-4 and TRBJ1-5, with D perhaps TRBD1 (5 bases). CDR3: CASSLISRGAGGNQPQHF. As DNA, the CDR3 is TGTGCCAGCAGTTTGATTTCCCGGGGCGCGGGAGGCAATCAGCCCCAGCATTTT.